This TCR beta chain was observed in a study of CXCR3-negative and CXCR3-positive naive CD8 T cells. UMI-tagged TRB cDNA libraries were built via 5' RACE. Following a re-call of the 5' RACE reads, TCRdb has one entry per CDR3 protein and lacks DNA. The specimen's table records over 150,000 distinct CDR3 sequences. Overall study findings and caveats: Memory CD8+ cells had much lower diversity, and both naive subsets had comparably high diversity. Naive subsets did not differ in surface CD5, and the authors estimated TCR strength using properties of the TRB CDR3. Greater hydrophobicity was found in TRB CDR3s of CXCR3-positive naive cells than of CXCR3-negative naive cells.

Looked up from germline, CDR1 is MDHEN and CDR2 is SYDVKM. The CDR3 has 12 amino acids. CD8+ T cell subsets were each sorted in triplicate, about 330,000 cells apiece. The naive CD8+ gate required CD45RO-CCR7+CD27+CD95- phenotype. On this clonotype itself: Its cognate antigen is unknown.

This clonotype was sampled from a human donor in good health. Some clones in this sample may be carry-over from other donors' samples. V gene TRBV28 combines with J gene TRBJ1-2. What was sequenced was naive CXCR3+ CD8+ T cells from blood. The subset here: CD45RO-CCR7+CD27+CD95- naive CD8+ T cells expressing CXCR3 (TNR3+). CDR3 sequence reads: CASSHSNYGYTF.